This T cell receptor beta chain appears in the sequencing data of a study of blood T cell repertoires in COVID-19. About the study: Some COVID-19 samples were acute and others convalescent; all came from the United States, Italy and Spain.

With 1 base removed from V and 2 bases from J, the gap between germline ends came to 12 bases. The CDR3 length is 15 residues. Germline V gives CDR1 SGHNT, CDR2 YENEEA. The protocol was immunoSEQ multiplex PCR, while the TCRdb copy is restricted to in-frame clones and leaves out a portion. The sample has roughly 30,000 clones, roughly 89% seen once. The sequenced sample consisted of peripheral blood. This chain links TRBV11-3 with TRBJ2-7, with D possibly TRBD2 on 6 matching bases. The sequence came from a man in his sixties with active COVID-19. The CDR3 is CASSLGAGSAYEQYF. In nucleotides, the CDR3 is TGTGCCAGCAGCTTAGGGGCGGGATCGGCCTACGAGCAGTACTTC.